The 2 T cell receptor beta chains below were found in one sample sequenced in a study of blood T cells in healthy people across ages. The second PCR ran about 6 to 12 cycles with a sample-barcoded 5' primer and J-beta primers. TCRdb used MiXCR to reprocess the 5' RACE reads, holding one entry per CDR3 protein. The data show 1.5 million to 1.8 million distinct CDR3 sequences, approximately 43% seen once. The source material was blood. The receptors come from a woman aged 18-29 years in good health.

The J gene is TRBJ1-5, the V gene TRBV27; perhaps TRBD1 as D (5 bases). The CDR3 has 15 amino acids. V was pared by 2 bases and J by 1 base, with 9 bases between. Germline V gives CDR1 MNHEY, CDR2 SMNVEV (reference sequence). The CDR3 sequence: CASSLKGLSNQPQHF. In DNA, the CDR3 is TGTGCCAGCAGTTTAAAGGGACTGAGCAATCAGCCCCAGCATTTT.

V usage is TRBV18 and J usage is TRBJ2-2, with TRBD2 matching 8 bases. The CDR3 totals 14 residues. Germline CDR1 KGHSH, CDR2 LQKENI. V shed 6 bases, J shed 3 bases, and the junction held 3 bases outside the gene matches. CDR3 coding DNA: TGTGCCAGCTCGCAGACTAGCGACACCGGGGAGCTGTTTTTT. As protein: CASSQTSDTGELFF.